These 32 T cell receptor beta chains originate from one sample sequenced in a study of post-analysis software for immune sequencing data. Regarding the study as a whole: Comparison of patients with controls showed four or five TRBV segments more frequent in patients, TRBV5-6, TRBV5-1 and TRBV20-1 among them.

Included in the TCR beta cDNA libraries were unique molecular identifiers. TCRdb fed the PCR reads into MiXCR, producing one record per CDR3 protein. This sample has approximately 400,000 distinct CDR3 sequences, with less than 40% found just once. Antigens of these TCRs are unknown. Sequencing used blood. All receptors come from a girl aged 5-17 years with multiple sclerosis.

This clonotype came up many times. This chain connects TRBV7-3 to TRBJ2-7, with D unclear. Trimming removed 5 bases from V and 3 bases from J, with 11 bases in between. The CDR3 runs to 13 residues. Germline V gives CDR1 SGHTA, CDR2 FQGTGA. CDR3 in amino acids: CASSLEGHYEQYF. Written as DNA, the CDR3 is TGTGCCAGCAGCCTGGAAGGGCACTACGAGCAGTACTTC.

The V and J genes are TRBV6-5 and TRBJ2-7, with 10 bases aligning to TRBD1. The V and J ends lost 3 bases and 3 bases, in that order; junction bases with no gene match: 5. Germline-derived CDR1 and CDR2 are MNHEY and SVGAGI. CDR3 length: 15 residues. The CDR3 DNA follows: TGTGCCAGCAGTTATCGGGACAGGGGCGGCTACGAGCAGTACTTC. Its translation: CASSYRDRGGYEQYF.

This clonotype was detected only a few times. The chain links TRBV5-1 to TRBJ2-1; 7 positions agree with TRBD1. Germline V gene sequence: CDR1 SGHRS, CDR2 YFSETQ. There are 14 residues in the CDR3. The junction had 4 bases not matched to a gene; V was cut back by 0 bases and J by 7 bases. The chain's CDR3 is CASSLGDSGNEQFF. The CDR3 DNA follows: TGCGCCAGCAGCTTGGGGGACAGTGGGAATGAGCAGTTCTTC.

The CDR3 spells CASRPTGDTEAFF. The CDR3 DNA reads as TGTGCCAGCAGGCCGACAGGGGACACTGAAGCTTTCTTT. The V gene is TRBV12-3 or TRBV12-4, the J gene TRBJ1-1; 8 bases agree with TRBD1. The CDR3 is 13 amino acids. J lost 3 bases, V lost 6 bases, and 3 bases had no gene match.

This clonotype has a handful of counts. The genes are TRBV28 and TRBJ1-5; the D gene is possibly TRBD1 (6 bases). The germline gives CDR1 MDHEN, CDR2 SYDVKM. The CDR3 covers 13 residues. V lost 5 bases to trimming and J lost 5 bases, with 10 bases between them. The CDR3 DNA follows: TGTGCCAGCAGTCGCAGGGGCGATCAGCCCCAGCATTTT. Residues: CASSRRGDQPQHF.

This chain uses TRBV11-2 with TRBJ1-1; no clear D gene. Germline CDR1 SGHAT, CDR2 FQNNGV. Trimming pared 5 bases from V and 11 bases from J, leaving 15 bases between. The CDR3 sequence is 12 residues long. In nucleotides, the CDR3 is TGTGCCAGCAGCAGGGATCAAACGAGGGCTTTCTTT. Amino acid sequence: CASSRDQTRAFF.

In this sample, this clonotype turned up many times. One junction end does not reproduce the germline sequence, and a read error may be involved. The genes are TRBV7-7 and TRBJ2-5; D is perhaps TRBD2 (5 bases). The CDR3 is 13 residues long. Germline V gene data show CDR1 as SSHAT and CDR2 as FNYEAQ (reference sequence). CDR3 nucleotides: TGTGCTAGCAGCTTAGGACTTAGAGAGACCCAGTACTTC. Protein product: CASSLGLRETQYF. Full variable domain (outside the CDR3, taken from reference TRBV7-7 and TRBJ2-5): GAGVSQSPRYKVTKRGQDVTLRCDPISSHATLYWYQQALGQGPEFLTYFNYEAQPDKSGLPSDRFSAERPEGSISTLTIQRTEQRDSAMYRCASSLGLRETQYFGPGTRLLVL.

This clonotype was recorded once. V usage is TRBV11-2 and J usage is TRBJ2-1, with TRBD1 identical over 9 bases. Germline assignment: CDR1 SGHAT and CDR2 FQNNGV. There are 21 residues in the CDR3. Trimming at V came to 2 bases and at J to 9 bases, leaving 26 bases not matched to a gene. DNA for the CDR3: TGTGCCAGCAGCTTACCCCAGACGTCCTCATACCGGGACAGGGAGATGGGTGAGCAGTTCTTC. Amino acid sequence: CASSLPQTSSYRDREMGEQFF.

This chain uses TRBV2 with TRBJ1-5; D is possibly TRBD1 (5 bases). Germline CDR1 reads SNHLY; CDR2 reads FYNNEI. Trimming took 6 bases from V and 1 from J, leaving 13 bases between them. The CDR3 is made up of 15 amino acids. CDR3 region: CASRPRDLSNQPQHF. The CDR3 nucleotides are TGTGCCAGCAGACCCAGGGATTTGAGCAATCAGCCCCAGCATTTT.

V usage is TRBV29-1 and J usage is TRBJ2-5, with D perhaps being TRBD1 or TRBD2 (5 bases each). The CDR3 consists of 13 residues. V was clipped by 0 bases and J by 11 bases, with 16 bases between them. CDR1 is SQVTM and CDR2 is ANQGSEA in the germline V gene. CDR3 DNA sequence: TGCAGCGTTGAAGATGACCCTCGGGGCATGCAGTACTTC. Translating gives CSVEDDPRGMQYF.

This clonotype was detected a few times. The chain couples TRBV7-9 to TRBJ2-2; either TRBD1 or TRBD2 may fit D (6 bases each). The germline CDR1 and CDR2 sequences are SEHNR and FQNEAQ (reference sequence). The CDR3 extends over 14 amino acids. V shed 6 bases and J shed 4 bases, with 12 bases lying between them. As DNA, the CDR3 is TGTGCCAGCAGACAACAGGGAGGCACCGGGGAGCTGTTTTTT. It encodes CASRQQGGTGELFF.

This clonotype turned up a few times. The chain has TRBV6-5 and TRBJ1-2; D is uncertain. The germline V gene has CDR1 MNHEY and CDR2 SVGAGI. With 6 bases removed from V and 7 bases from J, the gap between germline ends came to 15 bases. This CDR3 spans 13 amino acids. This chain's CDR3 is CASRRDMASGYTF. The DNA for the CDR3 is TGTGCCAGCAGGCGCGATATGGCAAGTGGCTACACCTTC.

This rearrangement joins TRBV20-1 to TRBJ2-7; 7 bases fit TRBD2. Germline V gives CDR1 DFQATT, CDR2 SNEGSKA (reference sequence). This CDR3 is built from 15 residues. The V and J ends lost 6 bases and 2 bases, in that order; junction bases with no gene match: 13. The CDR3 sequence: CSARTRTSEAYEQYF. The CDR3 bases are TGCAGTGCCCGGACTAGGACTAGTGAGGCCTACGAGCAGTACTTC.

This chain uses TRBV18 with TRBJ2-6; D is unresolved. The CDR3 loop spans 16 amino acids. The ends were cut back, 0 bases at V and 0 bases at J, with 6 bases in the middle. CDR1 and CDR2 (germline): KGHSH, LQKENI. The CDR3 nucleotides read TGTGCCAGCTCACCACCGGATGGCTCTGGGGCCAACGTCCTGACTTTC. Translated, it gives CASSPPDGSGANVLTF.

This clonotype was seen only a few times. The chain carries TRBV6-1 and TRBJ1-2; TRBD1 aligns across 7 bases. The germline V gene has CDR1 MNHNS and CDR2 SASEGT. V dropped 6 bases and J dropped 8; count of bases not matched to a gene: 9. The CDR3 has 13 amino acids. The CDR3 nucleotides read TGTGCCAGCAGCGTAACAGGGGAATACGGCTACACCTTC. This translates into CASSVTGEYGYTF.

The V call is TRBV2, the J call TRBJ1-2; D gene unclear. V was cut by 2 bases and J by 4 bases, with 5 bases left in between. The CDR3 contains 12 residues. Germline V lookup: CDR1 SNHLY, CDR2 FYNNEI. DNA of the CDR3: TGTGCCAGCAGTGAACAAAGCTATGGCTACACCTTC. Its translation is CASSEQSYGYTF.

This clonotype came up many times. J is TRBJ2-5 and V is TRBV4-2; D possibly corresponds to TRBD2 (6 bases). The germline V gene has CDR1 LGHNA and CDR2 YNFKEQ. Trimming took 1 base from V and 2 from J, leaving 14 bases between them. CDR3 size: 16 residues. The CDR3 reads CASSQVLAEKQETQYF. CDR3 DNA: TGTGCCAGCAGCCAAGTATTAGCGGAGAAGCAAGAGACCCAGTACTTC.

This clonotype was recorded a few times. The J gene is TRBJ1-4, the V gene TRBV12-3 or TRBV12-4; D is possibly TRBD1 (6 bases). This CDR3 spans 14 amino acids. Trimming cost V 2 bases and J 8 bases, with 12 bases left between them. CDR3 sequence (DNA): TGTGCCAGCAGTTTAACCCAGGGGAGAGAAAAACTGTTTTTT. Its protein product is CASSLTQGREKLFF.

The J gene is TRBJ2-1, the V gene TRBV18; TRBD1 aligns across 9 bases. V lost 1 base and J lost 2; bases outside the gene matches: 3. Germline loops: CDR1 KGHSH, CDR2 LQKENI. This CDR3 comprises 16 residues. The CDR3, as DNA: TGTGCCAGCTCACCACTTACAGGGGGCGCCTACAATGAGCAGTTCTTC. Residues: CASSPLTGGAYNEQFF.

This clonotype was found a few times. CDR3 sequence: CASSQTEGRTGYTF. CDR3 DNA: TGTGCCAGCAGCCAAACCGAGGGGCGGACTGGCTACACCTTC. The chain has TRBV5-6 and TRBJ1-2, with a weak D call TRBD1 (5 bases). Trimming removed 4 bases at V and 7 bases at J, with 17 bases between. The germline V gene encodes CDR1 SGHDT and CDR2 YYEEEE. CDR3 length: 14 residues.

In DNA, the CDR3 is TGCGCCAGCAGCTTGGGAGGGTTCGGCACAGATACGCAGTATTTT. This encodes CASSLGGFGTDTQYF. The J gene is TRBJ2-3, the V gene TRBV5-1, with D possibly matching TRBD2 (5 bases). CDR1 SGHRS and CDR2 YFSETQ come from the germline V gene. Trimming left V 0 bases short and J 1 base short, with 9 bases between. This CDR3 is built from 15 residues.

This chain connects TRBV6-6 to TRBJ2-2; D remains unclear. V lost 0 bases to trimming and J lost 0 bases, with 8 bases between them. Germline V gene lookup returns CDR1 MNHNY and CDR2 SVGAGI (reference sequence). This CDR3 is built from 16 residues. DNA of the CDR3: TGTGCCAGCAGTTACTCCCGCAGGACGAACACCGGGGAGCTGTTTTTT. Protein: CASSYSRRTNTGELFF.

The V call is TRBV20-1, the J call TRBJ1-2; 9 nucleotides agree with TRBD1. Germline assignment: CDR1 DFQATT and CDR2 SNEGSKA (reference sequence). V shed 6 bases, J shed 2 bases, and the junction held 7 bases outside the gene matches. The CDR3 loop spans 14 amino acids. The CDR3 is CSAPGTGPNYGYTF. The CDR3 nucleotides are TGCAGTGCCCCCGGGACAGGGCCGAACTATGGCTACACCTTC.

V usage is TRBV12-3 or TRBV12-4 and J usage is TRBJ1-6, with unresolved D. V lost 1 base to trimming and J lost 0 bases, with 7 bases between them. CDR3 length: 16 amino acids. CDR3 protein: CASSLGGASYNSPLHF. In DNA, the CDR3 is TGTGCCAGCAGTTTAGGGGGAGCCTCCTATAATTCACCCCTCCACTTT.

There are a few counts of this clonotype. J is TRBJ1-5 and V is TRBV20-1; 8 bases map to TRBD1. In germline, CDR1 is DFQATT, CDR2 SNEGSKA (reference sequence). The V gene end was trimmed by 1 base and the J gene end by 9 bases; junction bases not matched to a gene: 11. The CDR3 is 15 residues long. CDR3 in amino acids: CSARVAGQGHGPQHF. Written as DNA, the CDR3 is TGCAGTGCTAGAGTGGCCGGACAGGGCCATGGGCCCCAGCATTTT.

This clonotype appeared a few times. V is TRBV28 and J is TRBJ2-5, with 8 nucleotides matching TRBD1. Gene TRBJ2-7 matches the end of the DNA better, so the J call may be wrong. The CDR3 runs 15 residues. CDR1 and CDR2 (germline): MDHEN, SYDVKM. The CDR3 nucleotides read TGTGCCAGCAGTTTAAGGACAGGGTGGACCTACGAGCAGTACTTC. Protein: CASSLRTGWTYEQYF.

This clonotype was recorded a few times. This chain uses TRBV4-1 with TRBJ2-7; 10 bases align to TRBD1. CDR1 and CDR2 from the germline V gene are MGHRA and YSYEKL. V lost 0 bases to trimming and J lost 5 bases; unmatched junction nucleotides: 7. This CDR3 comprises 16 residues. The CDR3, as DNA: TGCGCCAGCAGCCAAGAAAGGGACAGGGGTGCCCACGAGCAGTACTTC. Translating it yields CASSQERDRGAHEQYF.

The chain employs TRBV20-1 and TRBJ1-5; 7 bases map to TRBD1. CDR1 and CDR2 from the germline V gene are DFQATT and SNEGSKA (reference sequence). This CDR3 has 14 residues. V lost 6 bases and J lost 1; bases outside the gene matches: 6. The CDR3: CSAPPGGSNQPQHF. CDR3 sequence (DNA): TGCAGTGCACCTCCAGGGGGGAGCAATCAGCCCCAGCATTTT.

The J gene is TRBJ1-1, the V gene TRBV21-1; the listed D gene, TRBD1, was not tested against the DNA. TRBV21-1 is recorded as a pseudogene. The CDR3 has 13 amino acids. CDR3 nucleotide sequence: TGTGCCAGCACAGACAGGAGGAACACTGAAGCTTTCTTT. Its translation: CASTDRRNTEAFF.

J is TRBJ1-2 and V is TRBV6-5, with TRBD1 matching over 7 bases. The CDR3 loop spans 13 amino acids. Looked up from germline, CDR1 is MNHEY and CDR2 is SVGAGI. V dropped 11 bases and J dropped 4; count of bases not matched to a gene: 10. This CDR3 is CAARQGTAYGYTF. The CDR3 region has the DNA TGTGCCGCAAGACAGGGTACGGCCTATGGCTACACCTTC.

This clonotype was seen only a few times. The chain recombines TRBV6-2 or TRBV6-3 with TRBJ2-3, with D possibly matching TRBD2 (6 bases). The CDR3 contains 14 residues. The V and J ends lost 4 bases and 6 bases respectively, with 14 bases between them. Germline CDR1 and CDR2: MNHEY and SVGEGT. CDR3 coding DNA: TGTGCCAGCAGTTTTGACGCAGCGGGTGATACGCAGTATTTT. This codes for CASSFDAAGDTQYF.

This clonotype was found a few times. This chain uses TRBV6-6 with TRBJ1-5; 9 nucleotides line up with TRBD1. Germline trimming cut 4 bases from V and 6 bases from J; bases unmatched to any gene: 7. Looked up from germline, CDR1 is MNHNY and CDR2 is SVGAGI (reference sequence). This CDR3 contains 15 residues. CDR3 in amino acids: CASSSGQGRGQPQHF. The DNA for the CDR3 is TGTGCCAGCAGTTCCGGACAGGGGAGAGGTCAGCCCCAGCATTTT.